Included here is one T cell receptor (beta chain) sequence, with context. Sequencing was performed with immunoSEQ multiplex PCR; in TCRdb, only in-frame clones are kept and a portion is missing. Of 2 million to 2.5 million clones in the sample, just under 95% were seen once. Germline lookup yields CDR1 SGHNT and CDR2 YENEEA. Trimming at V came to 5 bases and at J to 3 bases, leaving 6 bases not matched to a gene. The CDR3 totals 16 residues. The source of the sample is a study of shared clonotypes between healthy human individuals. This sequence originates from a young man in good health. Some clones in this sample may be carry-over from other donors' samples. Sequenced sample: naive CD4+ T cells from PBMCs. Subset reported: CD45RA+ positively selected. The chain couples TRBV11-3 to TRBJ2-1, with 11 bases lining up with TRBD2. The CDR3 bases are TGTGCCAGCAGCCTCCGAACTAGCGGGAGCTACAATGAGCAGTTCTTC. It translates to CASSLRTSGSYNEQFF.